This TCR beta chain was identified during a study of breast tumors, draining lymph nodes, adjacent tissues. Study-wide findings and caveats: Luminal-like breast cancer showed significantly greater tumor-nontumor repertoire similarity than basal-like breast cancer did. Tumor T cell lymph node origin was a supported hypothesis, not proven. The data were judged consistent with most tumor T cells coming from lymph node and expanding in tumor. Tumor TCR diversity was below lymph nodes but above nontumor tissue.

The V gene's germline CDR1 is WSHSY and CDR2 SAAADI. Trimming removed 0 bases at V and 7 bases at J, with 4 bases between. The CDR3 runs 13 residues. Via MiXCR, TCRdb re-called the multiplex PCR reads, giving one row per CDR3 protein. Of approximately 210,000 distinct CDR3 sequences detected, less than 45% appear once; the ten largest clones hold approximately 3.3%. This clonotype was picked up many times. The antigen remains unidentified. Breast cancer patients provided tissue from their axillary draining lymph nodes. The sequence came from a female donor with breast cancer. Some clones in this sample may be carry-over from other donors' samples. Sequencing input: axillary lymph node tissue. The V gene is TRBV10-2, the J gene TRBJ1-6; D gene uncertain. The CDR3 nucleotides read TGCGCCAGCAGTGAGTCGCAAAATTCACCCCTCCACTTT. As protein: CASSESQNSPLHF.